These 5 T cell receptor beta chains were sequenced from one sample in a study of T cell responses to AZD1222 COVID-19 vaccine. Generated by immunoSEQ multiplex PCR, the TCRdb table keeps only in-frame clones and is missing some. This table holds about 83,000 clones, around 86% found once. The sequenced sample was peripheral blood, obtained on day 0 of AZD1222 vaccination. The receptor source for this set is an adult in good health.

This chain joins TRBV4-1 and TRBJ2-7; D perhaps matches TRBD2 (6 bases). The CDR3 has 15 residues. The germline V gene has CDR1 MGHRA and CDR2 YSYEKL. Trimming removed 1 base from V and 3 bases from J, with 13 bases in between. This CDR3 reads CASSQGLVSLYEQYF. CDR3 nucleotides: TGCGCCAGCAGCCAAGGACTAGTCAGCCTCTACGAGCAGTACTTC.

This chain connects TRBV6-6 to TRBJ2-2; the match to TRBD1 covers 12 bases. Germline V gene data show CDR1 as MNHNY and CDR2 as SVGAGI (reference sequence). The V gene end was trimmed by 6 bases and the J gene end by 7 bases; junction bases not matched to a gene: 9. The CDR3 covers 16 residues. CDR3 amino acids: CASSPTGTGGGGELFF. For the CDR3, the DNA is TGTGCCAGCAGCCCCACCGGGACAGGGGGCGGCGGGGAGCTGTTTTTT.

This clone was counted only a few times. The chain recombines TRBV10-1 with TRBJ2-3, with D perhaps TRBD2 (6 bases). Germline CDR1 WNHNN, CDR2 SYGVQD (reference sequence). The germline V and J ends were trimmed by 3 bases and 6 bases, with 13 bases remaining between them. The CDR3 is made up of 14 amino acids. The CDR3: CASSDGGPRDTQYF. CDR3 coding DNA: TGCGCCAGCAGTGACGGAGGGCCAAGGGATACGCAGTATTTT.

The CDR3 bases are TGTGCCAGCAGCGCGATCGGGACTCAGAATTCACCCCTCCACTTT. Encoded protein: CASSAIGTQNSPLHF. The chain links TRBV9 to TRBJ1-6, with a tentative D call TRBD1 (5 bases). V lost 3 bases and J 7 bases, leaving 14 bases between the germline ends. CDR1 and CDR2 from the germline V gene are SGDLS and YYNGEE. This CDR3 contains 15 residues.

The J gene is TRBJ1-4, the V gene TRBV5-1; the D is unclear. V was pared by 2 bases and J by 4 bases, with 12 bases between. The CDR3 is 15 residues long. From germline, CDR1 is SGHRS and CDR2 YFSETQ. Here the CDR3 reads CASSFLGNDNEKLFF. The CDR3 DNA reads TGCGCCAGCAGCTTTTTGGGAAATGATAATGAAAAACTGTTTTTT.